This T cell receptor (beta chain) was obtained from a study of beta chain features in type 1 diabetes. Findings and limits, study-wide: When Type 1 diabetes patients were examined, their TCRB CDR3s proved moderately but significantly shorter in all four CD4+ subsets.

Reverse transcribing all isolated RNA meant expressed TCRB transcripts were sequenced. TCRdb keeps only in-frame clones here, not all; method: immunoSEQ multiplex PCR. The repertoire holds fewer than 400,000 clones, 9.3% seen once, with approximately 1% in the top ten. Concerning this clone: Its antigen is undetermined.

The clonotype originates from a man aged 25-45 years with type 1 diabetes. The sequenced sample consisted of central memory CD4+ T cells from blood.

This chain's CDR3 is CATGPYDRGLNQPQHF. In nucleotides, the CDR3 is TGCGCCACGGGGCCTTATGACAGGGGCCTCAATCAGCCCCAGCATTTT. The V call is TRBV10-2, the J call TRBJ1-5; TRBD1 matches at 8 bases. The CDR3 consists of 16 residues. Germline V gives CDR1 WSHSY, CDR2 SAAADI. V shed 10 bases, J shed 3 bases, and the junction held 14 bases outside the gene matches.